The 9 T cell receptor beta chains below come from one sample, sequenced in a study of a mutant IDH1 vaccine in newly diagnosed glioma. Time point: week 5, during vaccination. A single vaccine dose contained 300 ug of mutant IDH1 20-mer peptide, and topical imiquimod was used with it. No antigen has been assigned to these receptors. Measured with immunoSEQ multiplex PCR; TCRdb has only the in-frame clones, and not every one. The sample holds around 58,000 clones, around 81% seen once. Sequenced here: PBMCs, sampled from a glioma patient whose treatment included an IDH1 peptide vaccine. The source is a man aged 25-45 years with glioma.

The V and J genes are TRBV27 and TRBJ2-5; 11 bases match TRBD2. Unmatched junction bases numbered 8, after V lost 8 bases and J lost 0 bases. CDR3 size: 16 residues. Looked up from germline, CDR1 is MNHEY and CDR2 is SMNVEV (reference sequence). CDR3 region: CASGTSGALYQETQYF. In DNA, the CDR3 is TGTGCCAGCGGGACTAGCGGCGCCCTATACCAAGAGACCCAGTACTTC.

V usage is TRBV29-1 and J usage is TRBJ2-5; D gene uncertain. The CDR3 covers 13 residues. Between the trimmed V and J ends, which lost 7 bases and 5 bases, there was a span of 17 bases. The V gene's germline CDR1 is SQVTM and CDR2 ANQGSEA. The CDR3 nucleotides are TGCAGCGCCCGACCCGTCGCCGGGGAGACCCAGTACTTC. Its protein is CSARPVAGETQYF.

CDR3 sequence reads: CASSEREPDRLYEQYF. For the CDR3, the DNA is TGTGCCAGCAGTGAACGGGAGCCAGATCGATTATACGAGCAGTACTTC. The V gene is TRBV2, the J gene TRBJ2-7, with a tentative D call TRBD2 (6 bases). The CDR3 sequence is 16 residues long. The germline V gene encodes CDR1 SNHLY and CDR2 FYNNEI. The ends were cut back, 2 bases at V and 4 bases at J, with 18 bases in the middle.

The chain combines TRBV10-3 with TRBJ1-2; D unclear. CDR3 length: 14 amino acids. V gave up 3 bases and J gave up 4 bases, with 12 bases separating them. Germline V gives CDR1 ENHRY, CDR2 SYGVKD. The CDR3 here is CAISDGRFSYGYTF. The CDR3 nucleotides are TGTGCCATCAGTGACGGACGGTTCTCCTATGGCTACACCTTC.

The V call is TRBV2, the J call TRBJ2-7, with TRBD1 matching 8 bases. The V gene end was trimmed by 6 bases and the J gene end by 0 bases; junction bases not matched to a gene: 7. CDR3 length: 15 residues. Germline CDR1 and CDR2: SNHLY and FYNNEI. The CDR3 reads CASRGTGRSSYEQYF. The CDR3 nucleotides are TGTGCCAGCAGGGGGACAGGACGTAGCTCCTACGAGCAGTACTTC.

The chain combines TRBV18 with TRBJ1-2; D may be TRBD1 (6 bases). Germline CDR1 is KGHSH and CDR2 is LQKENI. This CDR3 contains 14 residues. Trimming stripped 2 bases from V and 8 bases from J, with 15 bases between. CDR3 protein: CASSPTRGAEGYTF. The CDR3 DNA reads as TGTGCCAGCTCACCAACTCGGGGGGCTGAGGGCTACACCTTC.

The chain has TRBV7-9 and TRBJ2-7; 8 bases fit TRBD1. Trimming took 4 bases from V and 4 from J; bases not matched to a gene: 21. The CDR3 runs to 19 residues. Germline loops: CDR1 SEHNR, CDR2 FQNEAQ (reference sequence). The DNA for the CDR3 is TGTGCCAGCAGCTCCCGTATCGACAAACACAGGGGGTCTCGTTACGAGCAGTACTTC. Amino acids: CASSSRIDKHRGSRYEQYF.

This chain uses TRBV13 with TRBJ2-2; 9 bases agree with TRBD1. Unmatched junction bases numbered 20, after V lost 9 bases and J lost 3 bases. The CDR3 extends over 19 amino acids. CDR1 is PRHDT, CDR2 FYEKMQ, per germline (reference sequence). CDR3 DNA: TGTGCCAGTGCTAGAGTATTTCCCGGGACAGGGACTGACACCGGGGAGCTGTTTTTT. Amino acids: CASARVFPGTGTDTGELFF. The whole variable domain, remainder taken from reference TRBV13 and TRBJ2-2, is AAGVIQSPRHLIKEKRETATLKCYPIPRHDTVYWYQQGPGQDPQFLISFYEKMQSDKGSIPDRFSAQQFSDYHSELNMSSLELGDSALYFCASARVFPGTGTDTGELFFGEGSRLTVL.

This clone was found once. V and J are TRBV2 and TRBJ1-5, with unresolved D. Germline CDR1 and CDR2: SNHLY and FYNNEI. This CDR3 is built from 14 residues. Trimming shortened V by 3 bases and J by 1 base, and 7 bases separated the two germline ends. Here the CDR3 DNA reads TGTGCCAGCAGTGAGGAGCAAAGCAATCAGCCCCAGCATTTT. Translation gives CASSEEQSNQPQHF.